This T cell receptor (beta chain) came from a study of T cells in Graves' hyperthyroidism and ophthalmopathy. CDR3 length: 15 residues. Germline CDR1 SGDLS, CDR2 YYNGEE. V trimming: 0 bases; J trimming: 5 bases; junction bases outside the gene matches: 6. This clonotype has a handful of counts. Its matching antigen is unknown. TCR beta CDR3 region amplification was performed from RNA transcripts. The HTBI set primed first-round TCR CDR3 RT-PCR. Each CDR3 protein is one row after TCRdb ran MiXCR on the multiplex PCR reads. The sample comprises 250,000 to 300,000 distinct CDR3 sequences, about 18% of which are singletons, and over 45% rests with the top ten. Points from the study as a whole: Ophthalmopathy, which appeared later, was predicted by the model a median about 5.9 months before onset. Most thyroid clonotypes expanded above 0.001 were also detected in blood.

Sequenced sample: blood. The clonotype was recovered from a woman aged 55-69 years with Graves' ophthalmopathy. The chain couples TRBV9 to TRBJ2-7, with TRBD1 identical over 9 bases. The CDR3 DNA reads as TGTGCCAGCAGCGTAGGGGGGACAGGGTTCCACGAGCAGTACTTC. It specifies CASSVGGTGFHEQYF. Combining the CDR3 with reference TRBV9 and TRBJ2-7 gives the whole variable domain DSGVTQTPKHLITATGQRVTLRCSPRSGDLSVYWYQQSLDQGLQFLIQYYNGEERAKGNILERFSAQQFPDLHSELNLSSLELGDSALYFCASSVGGTGFHEQYFGPGTRLTVT.